The 6 T cell receptor beta chains below all came from one sample that was sequenced in a study of early T cells in non-severe SARS-CoV-2 infection. From the 5' RACE reads, TCRdb called clonotypes with MiXCR, one entry per CDR3 protein. The table has some 59,000 distinct CDR3 sequences, roughly 9% seen once. The sequences come from whole blood, collected at baseline. All receptors come from an adult who was a healthcare worker with PCR-confirmed SARS-CoV-2 infection or an uninfected control (not recorded which).

Ten or more counts support this clonotype. CDR3 in DNA: TGTGCCAGCAGTACCTACAGGGGATCCTACGAGCAGTACTTC. Translation gives CASSTYRGSYEQYF. This chain connects TRBV28 to TRBJ2-7; 7 bases agree with TRBD1. The germline gives CDR1 MDHEN, CDR2 SYDVKM. The CDR3 runs to 14 residues. J gave up 1 base and V 5 bases, and 5 bases lay outside the gene matches.

This clonotype was picked up many times. This sequence joins TRBV19 and TRBJ2-7, with 7 bases lining up with TRBD1. The length of the CDR3 is 14 residues. Trimming removed 3 bases from V and 2 bases from J; junction bases left unmatched: 4. Germline values: CDR1 LNHDA, CDR2 SQIVND (reference sequence). As DNA, the CDR3 is TGTGCCAGTAGTATGACAGGGTCGGCCTACGAGCAGTACTTC. It encodes CASSMTGSAYEQYF.

This clonotype was observed a few times. This rearrangement joins TRBV7-9 to TRBJ2-7; D is ambiguous. Per germline, CDR1 SEHNR and CDR2 FQNEAQ (reference sequence). This CDR3 comprises 12 residues. V lost 5 bases and J lost 6, with 11 bases in between. The CDR3 spells CASSPTALEQYF. The DNA of the CDR3 is TGTGCCAGCAGCCCCACGGCCCTCGAGCAGTACTTC. The full variable domain, rest sourced from reference TRBV7-9 and TRBJ2-7, is DTGVSQNPRHKITKRGQNVTFRCDPISEHNRLYWYRQTLGQGPEFLTYFQNEAQLEKSRLLSDRFSAERPKGSFSTLEIQRTEQGDSAMYLCASSPTALEQYFGPGTRLTVT.

There are a few counts of this clonotype. The chain joins TRBV4-1 to TRBJ2-2; TRBD1 might be the D (7 bases). The CDR3 extends over 15 amino acids. Germline values: CDR1 MGHRA, CDR2 YSYEKL. V was trimmed by 1 base and J by 6 bases, leaving 12 bases between them. The CDR3 region has the DNA TGCGCCAGCAGCCAAGTGACAGGGAGGTCCGGGGAGCTGTTTTTT. Translated: CASSQVTGRSGELFF.

The chain combines TRBV5-4 with TRBJ2-5, with D perhaps matching TRBD2 (6 bases). V shed 4 bases and J shed 0 bases, with 19 bases lying between them. The germline gives CDR1 SGHNT, CDR2 YYREEE (reference sequence). The CDR3 has 17 amino acids. CDR3 sequence reads: CASSKDGSGHNQETQYF. The DNA for the CDR3 is TGTGCCAGCAGCAAAGACGGTAGCGGTCACAACCAAGAGACCCAGTACTTC.

The chain recombines TRBV12-3 or TRBV12-4 with TRBJ1-5; 9 positions match TRBD1. The CDR3 consists of 14 residues. The V segment lost 5 bases and the J segment 5 bases; nucleotides outside the gene matches: 4. CDR3 sequence reads: CASSRDRAYQPQHF. In nucleotides, the CDR3 is TGTGCCAGCAGTCGGGACAGGGCATATCAGCCCCAGCATTTT.